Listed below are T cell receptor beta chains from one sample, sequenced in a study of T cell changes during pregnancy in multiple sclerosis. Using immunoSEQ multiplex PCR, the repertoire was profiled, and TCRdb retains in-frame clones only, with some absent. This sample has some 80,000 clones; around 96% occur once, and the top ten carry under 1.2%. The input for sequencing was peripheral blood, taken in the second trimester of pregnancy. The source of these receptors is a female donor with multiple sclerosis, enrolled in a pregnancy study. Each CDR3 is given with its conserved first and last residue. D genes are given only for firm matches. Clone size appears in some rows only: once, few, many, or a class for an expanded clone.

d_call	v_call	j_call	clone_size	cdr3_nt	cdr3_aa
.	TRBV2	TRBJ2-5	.	TGTGCCAGCAGCCTGTCCCTGAACGGAGGGACCCAGTACTTC	CASSLSLNGGTQYF
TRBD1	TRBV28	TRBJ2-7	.	TGTGCCAGTAACATAGGACAGGCCTACGAGCAGTACTTC	CASNIGQAYEQYF
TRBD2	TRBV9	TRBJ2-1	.	TGTGCCAGCAGCGTTTTAACGGGACTAGATAACAATGAGCAGTTCTTC	CASSVLTGLDNNEQFF
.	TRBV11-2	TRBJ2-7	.	TGTGCCAGCAGCCTAGCGACACGCTCCTACGAGCAGTACTTC	CASSLATRSYEQYF
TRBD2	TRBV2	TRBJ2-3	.	TGTGCCAGCAGGGCCTGGACTAGCGAGACAGATACGCAGTATTTT	CASRAWTSETDTQYF
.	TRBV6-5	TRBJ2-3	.	TGTGCCAGCAGTTACTCGAGGGCGGATACGCAGTATTTT	CASSYSRADTQYF
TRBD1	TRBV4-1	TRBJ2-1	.	TGCGCCAGCAGCCCCCTGAGAGGGACAGGGGAGAATGAGCAGTTCTTC	CASSPLRGTGENEQFF
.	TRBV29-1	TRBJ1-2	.	TGCAGCGTTCTGCGGCTTAACTATGGCTACACCTTC	CSVLRLNYGYTF
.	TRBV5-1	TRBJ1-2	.	TGCGCCAGCAGTTTGGGCGATAACTATGGCTACACCTTC	CASSLGDNYGYTF
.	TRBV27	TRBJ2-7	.	TGTGCCAGCAGTATCTCGACTAACTCCTACGAGCAGTACTTC	CASSISTNSYEQYF
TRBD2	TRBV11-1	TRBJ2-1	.	TGTGCCAGCAGCCTCCTAGCGGGAGGGGAGCAGTTCTTC	CASSLLAGGEQFF
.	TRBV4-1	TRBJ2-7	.	TGCGCCAGCAGCCAGCCCGGGACACTCCCGACGGGCTACGAGCAGTACTTC	CASSQPGTLPTGYEQYF
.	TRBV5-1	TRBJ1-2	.	TGCGCCAGCAGCTTTGACACAACCTTAAACTATGGCTACACCTTC	CASSFDTTLNYGYTF
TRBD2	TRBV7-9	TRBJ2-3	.	TGTGCCAGCAGCATAACTAGCGGTTCACAGGAGTATTTT	CASSITSGSQEYF
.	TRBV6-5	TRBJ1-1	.	TGTGCCAGCAGATTCCCGGGGTCGAACACTGAAGCTTTCTTT	CASRFPGSNTEAFF
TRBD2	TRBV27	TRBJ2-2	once	TGTGCCAGCAGAGGTAGACTAGCGGGATCGGGCTGGAACACCGGGGAGCTGTTTTTT	CASRGRLAGSGWNTGELFF
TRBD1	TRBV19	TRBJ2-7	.	TGTGCCAGTAGTATCTCACAGGGGGCAGGGGAGCAGTACTTC	CASSISQGAGEQYF
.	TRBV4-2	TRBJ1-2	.	TGTGCCAGCAGCCAATCCCGGGGAAGTAACTATGGCTACACCTTC	CASSQSRGSNYGYTF
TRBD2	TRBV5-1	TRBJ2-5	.	TGCGCCAGCAACGGACTAGCGGGAGTAGGGGAGACCCAGTACTTC	CASNGLAGVGETQYF
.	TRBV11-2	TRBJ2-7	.	TGTGCCAGCAGCCGGAGCGGAATCTACGAGCAGTACTTC	CASSRSGIYEQYF
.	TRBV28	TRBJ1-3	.	TGTGCCAGCAGTTTAGCACCGAGGGGAAACACCATATATTTT	CASSLAPRGNTIYF
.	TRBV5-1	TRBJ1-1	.	TGCGCCAGCAGCTTGGCAGGGCTTCAAACTTCCACTGAAGCTTTCTTT	CASSLAGLQTSTEAFF
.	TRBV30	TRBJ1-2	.	TGTGCCTTTAAACAGGGTTCAGCTGGCTACACCTTC	CAFKQGSAGYTF
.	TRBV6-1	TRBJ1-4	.	TGTGCCAGCAGTGCCGGTCAAGCAACTAATGAAAAACTGTTTTTT	CASSAGQATNEKLFF
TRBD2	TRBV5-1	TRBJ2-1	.	TGCGCCAGCAGCTTTAGGTCGGGACTAGCGGGAGTCGGGGAGCAGTTCTTC	CASSFRSGLAGVGEQFF
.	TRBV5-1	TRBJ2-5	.	TGCGCCAGCAGGCGGGGCCTAGAGGGGACCCAGTACTTC	CASRRGLEGTQYF
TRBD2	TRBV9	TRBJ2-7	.	TGTGCCAGCAGCCCCCAACTAGCGGGAGCCTTATACGAGCAGTACTTC	CASSPQLAGALYEQYF
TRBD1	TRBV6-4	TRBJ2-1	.	TGTGCCAGCAGTGAGACAGGGGAGTTGGGTGAGCAGTTCTTC	CASSETGELGEQFF